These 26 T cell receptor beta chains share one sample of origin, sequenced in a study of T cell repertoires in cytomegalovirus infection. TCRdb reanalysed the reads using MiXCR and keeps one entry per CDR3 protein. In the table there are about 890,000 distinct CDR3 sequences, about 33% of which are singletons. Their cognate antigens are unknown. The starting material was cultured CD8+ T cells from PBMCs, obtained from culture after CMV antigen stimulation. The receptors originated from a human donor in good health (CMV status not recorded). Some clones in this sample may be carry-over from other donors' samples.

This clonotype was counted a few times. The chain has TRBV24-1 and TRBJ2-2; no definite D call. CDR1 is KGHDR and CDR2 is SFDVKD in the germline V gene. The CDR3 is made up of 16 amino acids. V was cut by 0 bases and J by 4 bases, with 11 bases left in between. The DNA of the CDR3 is TGTGCCACCAGTGATTTGCTGGACGGTGGCACCGGGGAGCTGTTTTTT. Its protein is CATSDLLDGGTGELFF.

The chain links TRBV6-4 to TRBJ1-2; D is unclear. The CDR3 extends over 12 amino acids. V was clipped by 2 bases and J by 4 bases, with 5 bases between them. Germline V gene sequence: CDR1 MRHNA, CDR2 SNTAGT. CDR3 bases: TGTGCCAGCAGTGACGGTCTCTATGGCTACACCTTC. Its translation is CASSDGLYGYTF.

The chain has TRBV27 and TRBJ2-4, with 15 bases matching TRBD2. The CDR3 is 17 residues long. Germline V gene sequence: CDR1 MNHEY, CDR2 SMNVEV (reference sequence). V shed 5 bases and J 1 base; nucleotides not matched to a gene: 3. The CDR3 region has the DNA TGTGCCAGCAGTGGGACTAGCGGGGGGATGGCCAAAAACATTCAGTACTTC. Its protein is CASSGTSGGMAKNIQYF.

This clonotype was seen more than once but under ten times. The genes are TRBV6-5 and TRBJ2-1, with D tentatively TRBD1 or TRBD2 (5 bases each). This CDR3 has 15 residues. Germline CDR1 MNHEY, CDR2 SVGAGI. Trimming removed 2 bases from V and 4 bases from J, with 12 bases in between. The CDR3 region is CASSYGQGPYNEQFF. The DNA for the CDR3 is TGTGCCAGCAGTTACGGGCAGGGACCATACAATGAGCAGTTCTTC.

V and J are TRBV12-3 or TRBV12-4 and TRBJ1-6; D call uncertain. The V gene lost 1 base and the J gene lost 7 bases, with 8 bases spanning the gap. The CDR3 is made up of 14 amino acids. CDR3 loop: CASSLGPSNSPLHF. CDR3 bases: TGTGCCAGCAGTTTAGGACCGAGCAATTCACCCCTCCACTTT.

The CDR3 loop is CASSLQGNNQPQHF. Written as DNA, the CDR3 is TGTGCCAGCAGTTTACAAGGAAACAATCAGCCCCAGCATTTT. The chain has TRBV27 and TRBJ1-5; D is undetermined. V was pared by 2 bases and J by 3 bases, with 8 bases between. CDR1 is MNHEY and CDR2 is SMNVEV in the germline V gene (reference sequence). The CDR3 is 14 amino acids.

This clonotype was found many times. CDR3 loop: CASSPRQGNYGYTF. Here the CDR3 DNA reads TGTGCCAGCAGCCCGCGGCAGGGCAACTATGGCTACACCTTC. The chain joins TRBV7-6 to TRBJ1-2; D possibly corresponds to TRBD1 (5 bases). V was trimmed by 5 bases and J by 2 bases, leaving 12 bases between them. Germline assignment: CDR1 SGHVS and CDR2 FNYEAQ. This CDR3 has 14 amino acids.

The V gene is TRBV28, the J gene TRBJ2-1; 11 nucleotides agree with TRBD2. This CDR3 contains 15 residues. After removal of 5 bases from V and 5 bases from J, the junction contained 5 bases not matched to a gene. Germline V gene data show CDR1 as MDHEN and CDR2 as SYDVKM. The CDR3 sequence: CASSILAGDNNEQFF. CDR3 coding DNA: TGTGCCAGCAGTATACTAGCGGGGGACAACAATGAGCAGTTCTTC.

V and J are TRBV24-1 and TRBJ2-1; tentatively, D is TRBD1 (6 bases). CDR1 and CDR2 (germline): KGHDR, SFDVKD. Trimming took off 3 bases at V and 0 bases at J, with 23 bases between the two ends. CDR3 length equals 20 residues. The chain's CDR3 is CATSDTGTRLNFLSYNEQFF. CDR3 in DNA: TGTGCCACCAGTGATACAGGGACCAGGCTGAATTTTCTCTCCTACAATGAGCAGTTCTTC.

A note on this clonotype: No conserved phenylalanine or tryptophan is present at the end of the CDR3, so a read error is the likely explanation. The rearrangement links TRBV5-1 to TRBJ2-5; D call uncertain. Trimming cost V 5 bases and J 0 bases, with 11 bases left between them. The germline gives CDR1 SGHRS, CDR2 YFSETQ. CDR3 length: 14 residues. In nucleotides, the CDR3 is TGCGCCAGCAGGGACGCTCGGTACCAAGAGACCCAGTACCTC. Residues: CASRDARYQETQYL.

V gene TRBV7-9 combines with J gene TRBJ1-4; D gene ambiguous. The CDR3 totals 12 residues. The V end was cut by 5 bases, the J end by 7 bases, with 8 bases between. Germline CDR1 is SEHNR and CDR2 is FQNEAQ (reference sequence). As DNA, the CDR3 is TGTGCCAGCAGCCTTTCAGCTGAAAAACTGTTTTTT. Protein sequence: CASSLSAEKLFF.

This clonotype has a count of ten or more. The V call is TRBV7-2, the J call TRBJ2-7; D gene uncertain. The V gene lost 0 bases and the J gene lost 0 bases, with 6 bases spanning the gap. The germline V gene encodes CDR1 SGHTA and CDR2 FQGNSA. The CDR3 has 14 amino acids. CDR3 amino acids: CASSLAHSSYEQYF. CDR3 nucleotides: TGTGCCAGCAGCTTAGCCCATAGCTCCTACGAGCAGTACTTC.

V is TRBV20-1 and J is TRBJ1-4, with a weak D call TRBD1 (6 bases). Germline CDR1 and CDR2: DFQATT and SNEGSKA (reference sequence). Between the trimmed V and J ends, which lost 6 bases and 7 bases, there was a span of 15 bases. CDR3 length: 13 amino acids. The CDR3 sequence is CSATHRDSEKLFF. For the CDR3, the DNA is TGCAGTGCGACCCACAGGGATAGTGAAAAACTGTTTTTT.

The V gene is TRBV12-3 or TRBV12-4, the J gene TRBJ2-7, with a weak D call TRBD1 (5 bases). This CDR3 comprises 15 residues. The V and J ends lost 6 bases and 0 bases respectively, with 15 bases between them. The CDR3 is CASSRTQIYSYEQYV. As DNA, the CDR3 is TGTGCCAGCAGCCGGACACAAATTTACTCCTACGAGCAGTACGTC.

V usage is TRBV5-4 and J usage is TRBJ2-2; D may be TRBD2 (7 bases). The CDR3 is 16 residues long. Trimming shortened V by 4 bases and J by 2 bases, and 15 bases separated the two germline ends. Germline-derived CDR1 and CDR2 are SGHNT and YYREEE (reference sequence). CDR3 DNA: TGTGCCAGCAGCGACAACCGGGGGGCCAACACCGGGGAGCTGTTTTTT. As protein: CASSDNRGANTGELFF.

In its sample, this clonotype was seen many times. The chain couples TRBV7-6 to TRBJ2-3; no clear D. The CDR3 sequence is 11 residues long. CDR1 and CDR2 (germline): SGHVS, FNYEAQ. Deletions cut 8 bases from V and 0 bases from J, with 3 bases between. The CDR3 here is CASASTDTQYF. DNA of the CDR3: TGTGCCAGCGCGAGCACAGATACGCAGTATTTT.

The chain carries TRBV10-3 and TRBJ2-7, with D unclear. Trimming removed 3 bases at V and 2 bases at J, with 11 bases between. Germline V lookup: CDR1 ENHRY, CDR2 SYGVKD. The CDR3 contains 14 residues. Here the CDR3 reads CAISESSSTYEQYV. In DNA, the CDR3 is TGTGCCATCAGTGAATCCAGTTCTACCTACGAGCAGTACGTC.

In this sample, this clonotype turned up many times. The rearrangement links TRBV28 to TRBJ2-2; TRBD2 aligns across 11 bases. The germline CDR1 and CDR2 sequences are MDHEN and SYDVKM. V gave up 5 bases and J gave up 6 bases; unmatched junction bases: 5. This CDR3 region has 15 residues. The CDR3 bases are TGTGCCAGCAGTCGTAGCGGGGGGGCGTCCGGGGAGCTGTTTTTT. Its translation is CASSRSGGASGELFF.

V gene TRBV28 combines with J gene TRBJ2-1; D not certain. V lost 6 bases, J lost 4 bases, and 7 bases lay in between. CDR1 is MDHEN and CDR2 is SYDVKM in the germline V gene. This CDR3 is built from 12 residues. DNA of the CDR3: TGTGCCAGCAGGTCTGAATACAATGAGCAGTTCTTC. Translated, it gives CASRSEYNEQFF.

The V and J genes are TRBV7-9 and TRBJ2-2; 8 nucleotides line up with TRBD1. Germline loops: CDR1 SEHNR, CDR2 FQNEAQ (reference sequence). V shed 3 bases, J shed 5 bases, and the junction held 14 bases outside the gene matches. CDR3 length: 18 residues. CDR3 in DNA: TGTGCCAGCAGCTTTGGCACCCGGGGGACAGGACTTACCGGGGAGCTGTTTTTT. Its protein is CASSFGTRGTGLTGELFF.

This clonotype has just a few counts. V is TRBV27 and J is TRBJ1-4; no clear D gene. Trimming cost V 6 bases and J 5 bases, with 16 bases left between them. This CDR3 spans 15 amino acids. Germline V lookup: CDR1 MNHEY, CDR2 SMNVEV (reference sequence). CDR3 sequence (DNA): TGTGCCAGCAGCCACCTGCCGGGTGCCAATGAAAAACTGTTTTTT. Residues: CASSHLPGANEKLFF.

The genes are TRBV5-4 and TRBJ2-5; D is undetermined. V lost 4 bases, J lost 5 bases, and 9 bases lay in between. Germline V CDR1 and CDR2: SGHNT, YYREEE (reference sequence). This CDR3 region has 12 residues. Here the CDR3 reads CASSGFEETQYF. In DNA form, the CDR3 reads TGTGCCAGCAGCGGTTTTGAGGAGACCCAGTACTTC.

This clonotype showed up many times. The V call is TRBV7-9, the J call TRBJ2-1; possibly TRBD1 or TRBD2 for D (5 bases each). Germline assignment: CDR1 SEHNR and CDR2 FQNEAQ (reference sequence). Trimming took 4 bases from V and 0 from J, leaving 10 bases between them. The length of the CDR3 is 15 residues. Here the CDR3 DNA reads TGTGCCAGCAGCTCCCCAGGGAGCTCCTACAATGAGCAGTTCTTC. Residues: CASSSPGSSYNEQFF.

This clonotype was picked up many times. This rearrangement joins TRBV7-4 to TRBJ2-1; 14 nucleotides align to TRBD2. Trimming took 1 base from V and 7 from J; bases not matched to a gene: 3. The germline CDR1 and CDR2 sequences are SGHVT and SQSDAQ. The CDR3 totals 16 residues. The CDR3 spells CASSLGGTSGGNEQFF. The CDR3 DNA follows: TGTGCCAGCAGCTTAGGAGGGACTAGCGGGGGAAATGAGCAGTTCTTC.

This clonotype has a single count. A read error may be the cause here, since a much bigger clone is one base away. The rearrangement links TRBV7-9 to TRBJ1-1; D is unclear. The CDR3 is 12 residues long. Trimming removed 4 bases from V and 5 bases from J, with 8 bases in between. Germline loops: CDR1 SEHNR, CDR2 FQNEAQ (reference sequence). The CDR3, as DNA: TGTGCCAGCAGCTCCGATGAAACTGAAGCTTTCTTT. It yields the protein CASSSDETEAFF.

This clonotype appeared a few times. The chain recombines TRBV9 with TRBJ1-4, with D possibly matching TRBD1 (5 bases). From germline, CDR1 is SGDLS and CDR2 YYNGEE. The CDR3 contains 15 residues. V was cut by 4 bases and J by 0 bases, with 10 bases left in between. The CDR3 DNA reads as TGTGCCAGCAGCACCCGACAGACAACTAATGAAAAACTGTTTTTT. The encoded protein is CASSTRQTTNEKLFF. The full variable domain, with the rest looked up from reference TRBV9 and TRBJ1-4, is DSGVTQTPKHLITATGQRVTLRCSPRSGDLSVYWYQQSLDQGLQFLIQYYNGEERAKGNILERFSAQQFPDLHSELNLSSLELGDSALYFCASSTRQTTNEKLFFGSGTQLSVL.